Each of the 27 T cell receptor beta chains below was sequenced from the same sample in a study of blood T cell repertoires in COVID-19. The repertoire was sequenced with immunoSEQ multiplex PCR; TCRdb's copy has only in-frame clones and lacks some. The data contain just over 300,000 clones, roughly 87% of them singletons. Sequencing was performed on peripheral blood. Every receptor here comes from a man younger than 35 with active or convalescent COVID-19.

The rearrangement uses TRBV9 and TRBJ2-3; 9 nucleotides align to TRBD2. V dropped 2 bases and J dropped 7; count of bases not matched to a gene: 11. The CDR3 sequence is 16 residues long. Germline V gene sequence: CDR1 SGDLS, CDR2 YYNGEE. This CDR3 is CASSVRAGGPSNTQYF. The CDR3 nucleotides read TGTGCCAGCAGCGTGCGTGCGGGGGGGCCGTCGAATACGCAGTATTTT.

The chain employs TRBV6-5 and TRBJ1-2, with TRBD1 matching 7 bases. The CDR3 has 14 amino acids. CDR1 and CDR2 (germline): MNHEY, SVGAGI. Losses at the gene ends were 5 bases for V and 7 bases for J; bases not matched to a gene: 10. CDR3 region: CASSPDRAFGGYTF. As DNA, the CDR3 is TGTGCCAGCAGTCCCGACAGGGCTTTCGGTGGCTACACCTTC.

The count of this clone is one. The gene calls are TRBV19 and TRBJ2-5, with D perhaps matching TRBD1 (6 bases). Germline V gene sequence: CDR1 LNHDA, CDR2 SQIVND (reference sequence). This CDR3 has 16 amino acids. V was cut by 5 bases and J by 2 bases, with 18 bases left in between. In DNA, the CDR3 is TGTGCCAGTAGTCCCACGACAGGAAGGGGACAAGAGACCCAGTACTTC. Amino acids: CASSPTTGRGQETQYF. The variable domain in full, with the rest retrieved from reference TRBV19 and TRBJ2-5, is DGGITQSPKYLFRKEGQNVTLSCEQNLNHDAMYWYRQDPGQGLRLIYYSQIVNDFQKGDIAEGYSVSREKKESFPLTVTSAQKNPTAFYLCASSPTTGRGQETQYFGPGTRLLVL.

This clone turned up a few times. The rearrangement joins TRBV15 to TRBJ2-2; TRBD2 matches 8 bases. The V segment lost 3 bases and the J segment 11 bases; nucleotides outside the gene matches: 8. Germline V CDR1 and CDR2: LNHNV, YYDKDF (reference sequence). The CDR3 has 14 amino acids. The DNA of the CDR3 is TGTGCCACCAGCAGGGGTAGCGGGACCAGAGAGCTGTTTTTT. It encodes CATSRGSGTRELFF.

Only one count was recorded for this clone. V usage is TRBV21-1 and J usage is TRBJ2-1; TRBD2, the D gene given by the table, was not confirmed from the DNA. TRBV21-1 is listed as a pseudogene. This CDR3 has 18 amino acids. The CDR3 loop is CASSNRGGTAEPYDEQFF. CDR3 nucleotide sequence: TGTGCCAGCAGCAACCGGGGGGGGACAGCCGAACCTTACGATGAGCAGTTCTTC.

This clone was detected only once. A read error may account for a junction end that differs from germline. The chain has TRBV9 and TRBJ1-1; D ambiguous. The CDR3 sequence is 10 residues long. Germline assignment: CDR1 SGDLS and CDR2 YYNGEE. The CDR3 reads CASSPQSGDF. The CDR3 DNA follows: TGTGCCAGCAGCCCACAATCAGGTGATTTT.

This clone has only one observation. The CDR3 nucleotides are TGTGCCAGCAGCTTGTTGGGGGCCTCCTATAATTCACCCCTCCACTTT. Amino acids: CASSLLGASYNSPLHF. The V gene is TRBV5-6, the J gene TRBJ1-6; TRBD1 might be the D (6 bases). Germline assignment: CDR1 SGHDT and CDR2 YYEEEE. V lost 1 base and J 0 bases, leaving 8 bases between the germline ends. There are 16 residues in the CDR3.

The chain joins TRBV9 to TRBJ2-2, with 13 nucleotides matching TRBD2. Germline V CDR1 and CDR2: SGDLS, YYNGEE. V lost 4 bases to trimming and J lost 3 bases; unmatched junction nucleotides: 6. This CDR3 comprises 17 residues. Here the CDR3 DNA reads TGTGCCAGCAGCTCAGGACTAGCGGGGGTCGACACCGGGGAGCTGTTTTTT. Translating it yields CASSSGLAGVDTGELFF.

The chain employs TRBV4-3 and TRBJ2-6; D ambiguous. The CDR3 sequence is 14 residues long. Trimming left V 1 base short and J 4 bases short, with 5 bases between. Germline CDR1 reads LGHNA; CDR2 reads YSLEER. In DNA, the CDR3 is TGCGCCAGCAGCCAAGTAGCCGGGGCCAACGTCCTGACTTTC. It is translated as CASSQVAGANVLTF.

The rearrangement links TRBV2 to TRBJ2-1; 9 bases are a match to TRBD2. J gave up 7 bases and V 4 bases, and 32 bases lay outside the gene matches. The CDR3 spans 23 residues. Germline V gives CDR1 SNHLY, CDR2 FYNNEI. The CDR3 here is CASSGGSQQSRFSGSWVGNEQFF. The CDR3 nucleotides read TGTGCCAGCAGTGGGGGATCACAGCAGTCCCGGTTTAGCGGGAGTTGGGTAGGGAATGAGCAGTTCTTC.

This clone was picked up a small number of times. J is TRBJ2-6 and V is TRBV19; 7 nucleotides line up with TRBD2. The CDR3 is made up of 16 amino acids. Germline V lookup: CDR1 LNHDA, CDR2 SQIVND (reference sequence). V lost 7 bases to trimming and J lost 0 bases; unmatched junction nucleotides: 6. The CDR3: CASIGGGPSGANVLTF. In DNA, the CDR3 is TGTGCCAGTATCGGGGGAGGGCCCTCTGGGGCCAACGTCCTGACTTTC.

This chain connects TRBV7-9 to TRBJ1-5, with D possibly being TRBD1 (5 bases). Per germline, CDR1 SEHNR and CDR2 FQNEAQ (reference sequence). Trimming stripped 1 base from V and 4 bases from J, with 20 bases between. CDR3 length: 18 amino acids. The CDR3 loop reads CASSLVHAGGGLNQPQHF. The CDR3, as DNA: TGTGCCAGCAGCTTAGTTCATGCGGGCGGGGGGTTGAATCAGCCCCAGCATTTT.

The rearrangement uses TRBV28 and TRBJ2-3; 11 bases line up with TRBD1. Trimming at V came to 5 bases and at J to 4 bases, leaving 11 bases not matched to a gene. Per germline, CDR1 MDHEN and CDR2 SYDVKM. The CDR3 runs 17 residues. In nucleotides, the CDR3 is TGTGCCAGCAGTCCTTCACCGGGACAGGGGGTATCAGATACGCAGTATTTT. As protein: CASSPSPGQGVSDTQYF.

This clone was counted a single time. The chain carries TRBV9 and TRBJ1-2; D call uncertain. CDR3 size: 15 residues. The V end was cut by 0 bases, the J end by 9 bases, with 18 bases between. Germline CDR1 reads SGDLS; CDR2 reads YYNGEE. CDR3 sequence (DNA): TGTGCCAGCAGCGTAGATCAGGCAGGCCCGTTTAGCTACACCTTC. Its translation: CASSVDQAGPFSYTF.

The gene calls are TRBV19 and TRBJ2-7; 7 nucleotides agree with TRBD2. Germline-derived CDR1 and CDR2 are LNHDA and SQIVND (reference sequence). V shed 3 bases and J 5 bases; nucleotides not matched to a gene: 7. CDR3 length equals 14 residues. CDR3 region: CASSMKLALNEQYF. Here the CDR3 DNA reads TGTGCCAGTAGTATGAAACTAGCGTTGAACGAGCAGTACTTC.

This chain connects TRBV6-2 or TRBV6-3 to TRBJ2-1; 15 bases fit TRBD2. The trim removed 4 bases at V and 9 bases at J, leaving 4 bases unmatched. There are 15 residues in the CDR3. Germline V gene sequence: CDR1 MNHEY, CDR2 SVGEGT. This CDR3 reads CASSWTSGGAGEQFF. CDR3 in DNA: TGTGCCAGCAGTTGGACTAGCGGGGGGGCCGGTGAGCAGTTCTTC.

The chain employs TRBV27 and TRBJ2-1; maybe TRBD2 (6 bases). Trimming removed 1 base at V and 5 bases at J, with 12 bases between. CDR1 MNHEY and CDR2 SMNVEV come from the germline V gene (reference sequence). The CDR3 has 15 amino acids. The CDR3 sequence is CASSLWGVRDNEQFF. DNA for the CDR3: TGTGCCAGCAGTTTATGGGGGGTTCGGGACAATGAGCAGTTCTTC.

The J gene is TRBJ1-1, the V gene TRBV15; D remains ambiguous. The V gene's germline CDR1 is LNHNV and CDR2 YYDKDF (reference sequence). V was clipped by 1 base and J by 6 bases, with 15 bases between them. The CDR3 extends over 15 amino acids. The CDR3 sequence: CATSRGEGGRAEAFF. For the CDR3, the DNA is TGTGCCACCAGCAGAGGGGAGGGTGGACGAGCTGAAGCTTTCTTT.

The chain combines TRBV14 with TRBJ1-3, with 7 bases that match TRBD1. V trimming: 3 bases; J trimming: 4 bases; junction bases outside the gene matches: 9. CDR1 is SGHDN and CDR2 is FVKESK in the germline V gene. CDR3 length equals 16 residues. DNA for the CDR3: TGTGCCAGCAGCCACCCTTTGACAGGGACCGGAAACACCATATATTTT. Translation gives CASSHPLTGTGNTIYF.

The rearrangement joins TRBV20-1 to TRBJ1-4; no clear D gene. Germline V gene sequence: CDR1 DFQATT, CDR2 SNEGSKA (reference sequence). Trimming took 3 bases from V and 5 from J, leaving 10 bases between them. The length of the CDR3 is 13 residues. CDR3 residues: CSASARGNEKLFF. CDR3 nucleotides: TGCAGTGCTAGTGCCAGAGGGAATGAAAAACTGTTTTTT.

The CDR3 bases are TGTGCCAGCAGCCAGGCTTTTGGAAACACCATATATTTT. Encoded protein: CASSQAFGNTIYF. The V gene is TRBV6-5, the J gene TRBJ1-3; D gene uncertain. This CDR3 is built from 13 residues. Trimming removed 6 bases at V and 3 bases at J, with 9 bases between. Germline V gene sequence: CDR1 MNHEY, CDR2 SVGAGI.

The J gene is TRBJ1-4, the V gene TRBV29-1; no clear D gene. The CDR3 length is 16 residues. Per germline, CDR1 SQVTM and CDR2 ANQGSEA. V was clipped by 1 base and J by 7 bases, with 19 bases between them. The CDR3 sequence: CSVEVGLHNDGEKLFF. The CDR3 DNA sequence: TGCAGCGTTGAAGTGGGCCTCCACAATGATGGTGAAAAACTGTTTTTT.

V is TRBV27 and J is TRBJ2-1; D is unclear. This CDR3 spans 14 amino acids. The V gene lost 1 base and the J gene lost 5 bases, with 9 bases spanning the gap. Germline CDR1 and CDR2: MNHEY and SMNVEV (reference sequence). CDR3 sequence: CASSLLASNNEQFF. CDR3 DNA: TGTGCCAGCAGTTTATTGGCTAGTAACAATGAGCAGTTCTTC.

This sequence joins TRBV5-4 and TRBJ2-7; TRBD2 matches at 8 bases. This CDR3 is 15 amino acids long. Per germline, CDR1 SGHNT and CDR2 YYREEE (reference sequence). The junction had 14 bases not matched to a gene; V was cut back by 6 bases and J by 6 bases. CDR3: CASNGAGGRSGEQYF. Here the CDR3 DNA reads TGTGCCAGCAATGGGGCGGGAGGTCGGTCCGGCGAGCAGTACTTC.

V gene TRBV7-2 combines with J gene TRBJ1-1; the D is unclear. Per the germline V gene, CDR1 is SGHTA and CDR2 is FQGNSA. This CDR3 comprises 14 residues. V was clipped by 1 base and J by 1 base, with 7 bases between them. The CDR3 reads CASSLVLANTEAFF. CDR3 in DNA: TGTGCCAGCAGCTTAGTATTGGCGAACACTGAAGCTTTCTTT.

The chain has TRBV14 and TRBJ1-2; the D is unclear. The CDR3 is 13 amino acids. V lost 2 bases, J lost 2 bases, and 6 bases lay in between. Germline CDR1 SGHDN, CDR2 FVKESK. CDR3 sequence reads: CASSQSRNYGYTF. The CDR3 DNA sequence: TGTGCCAGCAGCCAATCTAGAAACTATGGCTACACCTTC.

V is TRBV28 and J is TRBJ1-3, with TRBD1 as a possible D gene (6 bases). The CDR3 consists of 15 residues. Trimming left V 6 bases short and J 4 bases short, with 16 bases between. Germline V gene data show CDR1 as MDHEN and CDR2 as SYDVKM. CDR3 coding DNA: TGTGCCAGCAGCCCCGTGGGACAACTAGGAAACACCATATATTTT. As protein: CASSPVGQLGNTIYF.